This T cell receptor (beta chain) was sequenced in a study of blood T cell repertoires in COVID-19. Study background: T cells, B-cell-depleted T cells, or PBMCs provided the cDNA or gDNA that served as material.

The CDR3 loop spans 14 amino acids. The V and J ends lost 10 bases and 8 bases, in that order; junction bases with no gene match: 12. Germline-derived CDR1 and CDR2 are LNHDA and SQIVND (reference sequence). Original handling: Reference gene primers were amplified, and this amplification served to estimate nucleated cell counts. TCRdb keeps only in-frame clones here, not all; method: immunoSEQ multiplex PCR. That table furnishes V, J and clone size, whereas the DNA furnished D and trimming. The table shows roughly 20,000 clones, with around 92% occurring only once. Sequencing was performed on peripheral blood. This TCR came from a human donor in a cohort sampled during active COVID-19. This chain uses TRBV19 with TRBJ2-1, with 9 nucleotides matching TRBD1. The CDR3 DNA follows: TGTGCCACTTGGGACAGGGCAGAATCTGATGAGCAGTTCTTC. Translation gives CATWDRAESDEQFF.